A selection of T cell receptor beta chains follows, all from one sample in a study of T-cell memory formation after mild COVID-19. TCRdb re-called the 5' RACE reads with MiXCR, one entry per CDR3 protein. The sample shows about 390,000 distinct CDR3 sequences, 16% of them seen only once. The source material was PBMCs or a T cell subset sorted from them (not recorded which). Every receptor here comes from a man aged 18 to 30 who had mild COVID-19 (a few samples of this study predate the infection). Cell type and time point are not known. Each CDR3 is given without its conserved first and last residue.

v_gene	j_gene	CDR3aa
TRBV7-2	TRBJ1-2	ASSQGQGLDYGYT
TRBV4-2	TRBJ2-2	ASSQGALLGLNTGELF
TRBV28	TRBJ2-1	ASSLWTGQSYNEQF
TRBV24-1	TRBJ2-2	ATSDWGAGTGELF
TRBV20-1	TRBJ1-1	SAVGRGLENTEAF
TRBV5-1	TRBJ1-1	ASSLAPDTNTEAF
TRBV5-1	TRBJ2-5	ASSLRDGETQY
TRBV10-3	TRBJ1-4	AIRPGLRHEKLF
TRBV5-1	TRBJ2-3	ASSLGLAGYTDTQY
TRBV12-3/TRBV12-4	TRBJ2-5	ASSRGQNQETQY
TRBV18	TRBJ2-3	ASSPPGLGDPGRDTQY
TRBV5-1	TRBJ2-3	ASSLEAPDTQY
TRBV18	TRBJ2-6	ASSPRTGISGANVLT
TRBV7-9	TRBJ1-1	ASGPTGTEAF
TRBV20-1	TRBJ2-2	SAPDRVNGELF
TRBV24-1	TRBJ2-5	ATAGERSETQY
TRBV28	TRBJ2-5	ASQGARETQY
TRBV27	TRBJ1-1	ASRQGALGTEAF
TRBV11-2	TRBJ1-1	ASSLVPQERGAF
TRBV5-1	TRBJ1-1	ASSLAGQGGGDTEAF
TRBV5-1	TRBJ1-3	ASSPSVSGNTIY
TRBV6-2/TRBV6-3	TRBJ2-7	ASMRLLRNEQY
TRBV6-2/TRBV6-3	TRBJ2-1	ASRQDVTGYNEQF
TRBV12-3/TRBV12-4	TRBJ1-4	ASKGRTNEKLF
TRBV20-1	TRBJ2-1	SARRLAGGNNEQF
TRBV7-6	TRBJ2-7	ASSPTSGGEQY
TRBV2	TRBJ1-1	ASTVELNTEAF
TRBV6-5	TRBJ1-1	ASSYSSGLNTEAF
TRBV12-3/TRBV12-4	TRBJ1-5	ASTPSPGNQPQH
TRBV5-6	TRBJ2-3	ATGEGSTDTQY
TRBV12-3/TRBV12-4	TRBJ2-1	ASSLKFDLNEQF